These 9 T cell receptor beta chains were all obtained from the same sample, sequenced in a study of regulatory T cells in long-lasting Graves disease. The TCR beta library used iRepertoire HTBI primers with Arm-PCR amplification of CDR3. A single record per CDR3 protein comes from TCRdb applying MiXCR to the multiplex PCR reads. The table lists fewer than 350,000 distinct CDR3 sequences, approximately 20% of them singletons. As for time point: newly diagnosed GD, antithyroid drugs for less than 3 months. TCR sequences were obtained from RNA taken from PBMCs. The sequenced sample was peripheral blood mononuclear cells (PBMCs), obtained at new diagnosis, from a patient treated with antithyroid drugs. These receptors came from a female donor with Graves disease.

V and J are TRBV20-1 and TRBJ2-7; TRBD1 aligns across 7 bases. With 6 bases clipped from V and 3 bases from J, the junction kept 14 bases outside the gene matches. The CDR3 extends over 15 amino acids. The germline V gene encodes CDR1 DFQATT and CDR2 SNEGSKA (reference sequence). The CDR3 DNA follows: TGCAGTGCACCTCCATTCCGGGACAGAGTCTACGAGCAGTACTTC. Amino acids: CSAPPFRDRVYEQYF.

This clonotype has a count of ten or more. For the CDR3, the DNA is TGTGCCATCGGAGCGGGAGGATCCGCAGATACGCAGTATTTT. This encodes CAIGAGGSADTQYF. This chain joins TRBV10-3 and TRBJ2-3; the match to TRBD2 covers 9 bases. V lost 8 bases, J lost 4 bases, and 7 bases stayed unmatched. The germline V gene has CDR1 ENHRY and CDR2 SYGVKD. The CDR3 extends over 14 amino acids.

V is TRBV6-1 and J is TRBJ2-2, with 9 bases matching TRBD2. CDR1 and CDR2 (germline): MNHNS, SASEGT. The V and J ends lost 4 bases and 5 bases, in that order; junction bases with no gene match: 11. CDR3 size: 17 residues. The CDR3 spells CASSVGTSGPTTGELFF. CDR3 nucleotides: TGTGCCAGCAGTGTTGGCACTAGCGGGCCCACAACCGGGGAGCTGTTTTTT.

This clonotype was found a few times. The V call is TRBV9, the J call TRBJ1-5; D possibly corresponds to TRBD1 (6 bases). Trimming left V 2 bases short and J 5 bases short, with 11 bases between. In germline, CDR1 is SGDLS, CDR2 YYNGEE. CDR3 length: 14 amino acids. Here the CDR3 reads CASSVFGGDQPQHF. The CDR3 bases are TGTGCCAGCAGCGTCTTTGGGGGCGATCAGCCCCAGCATTTT. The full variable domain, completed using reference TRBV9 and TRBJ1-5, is DSGVTQTPKHLITATGQRVTLRCSPRSGDLSVYWYQQSLDQGLQFLIQYYNGEERAKGNILERFSAQQFPDLHSELNLSSLELGDSALYFCASSVFGGDQPQHFGDGTRLSIL.

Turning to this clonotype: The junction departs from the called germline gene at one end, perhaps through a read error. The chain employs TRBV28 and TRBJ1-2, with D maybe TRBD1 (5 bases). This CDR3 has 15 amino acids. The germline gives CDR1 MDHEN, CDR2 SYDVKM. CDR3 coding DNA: TGTGCCGGCAGATACCAGGGAGACGGGAACTATGGCTACACCTTC. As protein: CAGRYQGDGNYGYTF.

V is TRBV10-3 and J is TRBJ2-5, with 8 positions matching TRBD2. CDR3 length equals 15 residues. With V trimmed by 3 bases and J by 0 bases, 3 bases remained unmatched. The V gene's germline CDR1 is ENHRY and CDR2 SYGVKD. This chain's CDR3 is CAISDGGDYQETQYF. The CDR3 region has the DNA TGTGCCATCAGTGACGGGGGGGATTACCAAGAGACCCAGTACTTC.

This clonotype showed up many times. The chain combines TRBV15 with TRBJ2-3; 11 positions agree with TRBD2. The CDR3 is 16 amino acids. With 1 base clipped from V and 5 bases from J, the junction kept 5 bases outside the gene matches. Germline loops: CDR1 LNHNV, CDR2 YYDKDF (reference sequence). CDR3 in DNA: TGTGCCACCAGCAGAGCACTAGCGGGAGACTTAGATACGCAGTATTTT. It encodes CATSRALAGDLDTQYF.

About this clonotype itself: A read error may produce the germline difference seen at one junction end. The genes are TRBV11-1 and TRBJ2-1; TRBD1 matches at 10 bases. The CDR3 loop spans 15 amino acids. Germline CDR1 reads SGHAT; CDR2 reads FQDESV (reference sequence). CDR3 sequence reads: CASSTGTGAYNEQFF. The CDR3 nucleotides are TGCGCCAGCAGCACCGGGACAGGGGCCTACAATGAGCAGTTCTTC.

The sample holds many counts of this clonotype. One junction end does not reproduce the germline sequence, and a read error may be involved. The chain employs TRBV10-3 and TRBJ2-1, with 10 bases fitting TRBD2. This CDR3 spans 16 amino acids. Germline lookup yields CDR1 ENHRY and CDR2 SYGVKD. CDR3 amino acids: CAVSGRAGGTINEQFF. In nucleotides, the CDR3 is TGTGCCGTCAGCGGGAGGGCCGGAGGCACGATCAATGAGCAGTTCTTC.